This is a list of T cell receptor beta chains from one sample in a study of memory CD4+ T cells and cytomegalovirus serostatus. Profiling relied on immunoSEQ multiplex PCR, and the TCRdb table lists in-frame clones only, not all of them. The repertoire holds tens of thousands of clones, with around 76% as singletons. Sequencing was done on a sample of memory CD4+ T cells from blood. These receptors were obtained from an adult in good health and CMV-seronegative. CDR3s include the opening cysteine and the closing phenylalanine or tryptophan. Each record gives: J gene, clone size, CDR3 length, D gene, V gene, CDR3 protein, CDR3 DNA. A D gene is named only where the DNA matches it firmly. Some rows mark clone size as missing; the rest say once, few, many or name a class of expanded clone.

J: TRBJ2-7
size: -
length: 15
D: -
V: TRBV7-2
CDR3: CASSLERLGRHEQYF
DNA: TGTGCCAGCAGCTTAGAGCGTCTAGGGAGGCACGAGCAGTACTTC

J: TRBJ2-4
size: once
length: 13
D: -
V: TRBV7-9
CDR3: CASSLMGGDIQYF
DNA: TGTGCCAGCAGCTTAATGGGGGGAGACATTCAGTACTTC

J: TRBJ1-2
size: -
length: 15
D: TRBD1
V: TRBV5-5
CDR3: CASRTGGSFNYGYTF
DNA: TGTGCCAGCAGAACAGGGGGGTCCTTTAACTATGGCTACACCTTC

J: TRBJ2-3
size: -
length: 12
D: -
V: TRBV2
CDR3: CASLGGGDTQYF
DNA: TGTGCCAGCTTGGGAGGTGGAGATACGCAGTATTTT

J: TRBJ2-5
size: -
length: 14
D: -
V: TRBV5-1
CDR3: CASSLWSEGETQYF
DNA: TGCGCCAGCAGCTTGTGGTCCGAGGGGGAGACCCAGTACTTC

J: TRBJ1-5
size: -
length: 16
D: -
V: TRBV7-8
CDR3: CASSLGGGPSNQPQHF
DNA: TGTGCCAGCAGCTTAGGCGGGGGGCCTAGCAATCAGCCCCAGCATTTT

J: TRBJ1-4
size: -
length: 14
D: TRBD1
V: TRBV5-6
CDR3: CASSGDSQRGKLFF
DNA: TGTGCCAGCAGTGGGGACAGTCAACGGGGAAAACTGTTTTTT

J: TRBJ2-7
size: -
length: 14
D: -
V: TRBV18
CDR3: CASSPRQGAYEQYF
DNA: TGTGCCAGCTCACCACGCCAGGGTGCATACGAGCAGTACTTC

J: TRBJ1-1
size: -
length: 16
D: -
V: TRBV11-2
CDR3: CASSLVLGATNTEAFF
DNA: TGTGCCAGCAGCTTAGTATTGGGGGCCACGAACACTGAAGCTTTCTTT

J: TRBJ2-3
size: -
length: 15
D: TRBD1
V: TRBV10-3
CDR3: CAISAGQGIADTQYF
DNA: TGTGCCATCAGTGCAGGACAGGGGATTGCAGATACGCAGTATTTT

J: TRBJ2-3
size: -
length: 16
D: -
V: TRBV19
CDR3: CASSRIGGPSTDTQYF
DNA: TGTGCCAGTAGTCGGATTGGAGGGCCCTCCACAGATACGCAGTATTTT

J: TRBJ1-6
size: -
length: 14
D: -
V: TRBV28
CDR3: CASSLPLVNSPLHF
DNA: TGTGCCAGCAGTTTACCCCTCGTGAATTCACCCCTCCACTTT

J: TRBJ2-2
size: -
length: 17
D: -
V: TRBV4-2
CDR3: CASSQDSRPSGTGELFF
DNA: TGTGCCAGCAGCCAAGACTCCCGGCCGTCGGGCACCGGGGAGCTGTTTTTT

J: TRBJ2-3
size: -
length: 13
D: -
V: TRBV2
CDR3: CASKSDSTDTQYF
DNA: TGTGCCAGCAAGTCAGACAGCACAGATACGCAGTATTTT

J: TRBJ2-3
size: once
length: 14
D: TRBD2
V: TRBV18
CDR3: CASSPGTRTDTQYF
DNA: TGTGCCAGCTCACCTGGGACTAGGACAGATACGCAGTATTTT

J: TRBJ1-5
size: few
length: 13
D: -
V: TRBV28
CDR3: CASKGGRNQPQHF
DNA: TGTGCCAGCAAAGGCGGGCGCAATCAGCCCCAGCATTTT

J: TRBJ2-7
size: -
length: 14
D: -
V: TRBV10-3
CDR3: CAISESRGGYEQYF
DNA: TGTGCCATCAGTGAGTCCCGGGGCGGGTACGAGCAGTACTTC

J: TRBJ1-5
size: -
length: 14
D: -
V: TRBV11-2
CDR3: CASSLGTSGQPQHF
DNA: TGTGCCAGCAGCTTGGGGACATCAGGTCAGCCCCAGCATTTT

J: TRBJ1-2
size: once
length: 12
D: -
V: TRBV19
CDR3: CASRPQGGGYTF
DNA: TGTGCCAGTAGACCTCAGGGAGGGGGCTACACCTTC

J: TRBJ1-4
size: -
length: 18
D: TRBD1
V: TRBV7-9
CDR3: CASSFHRDRGRIKEKLFF
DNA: TGTGCCAGCAGCTTCCATCGCGACAGGGGGCGAATAAAGGAAAAACTGTTTTTT

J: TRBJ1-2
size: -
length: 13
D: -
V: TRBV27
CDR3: CASSWGIGFGYTF
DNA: TGTGCCAGCAGTTGGGGAATAGGGTTTGGCTACACCTTC

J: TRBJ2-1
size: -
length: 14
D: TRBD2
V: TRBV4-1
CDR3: CASSLGLANNEQFF
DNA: TGCGCCAGCAGCCTGGGACTAGCTAATAATGAGCAGTTCTTC

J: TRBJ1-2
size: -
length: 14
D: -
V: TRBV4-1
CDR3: CASSDLGGVYGYTF
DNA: TGCGCCAGCTCGGACCTGGGGGGGGTCTATGGCTACACCTTC

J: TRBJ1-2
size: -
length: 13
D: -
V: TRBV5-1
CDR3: CASSLDSDRGYTF
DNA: TGCGCCAGCAGCCTGGACAGTGACAGGGGCTACACCTTC

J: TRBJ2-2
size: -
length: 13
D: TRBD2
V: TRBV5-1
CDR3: CASMLAGVGELFF
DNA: TGCGCCAGCATGCTAGCGGGGGTCGGGGAGCTGTTTTTT

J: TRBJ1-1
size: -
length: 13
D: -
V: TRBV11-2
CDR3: CASSRDRLTEAFF
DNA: TGTGCCAGCAGCCGAGACAGGCTCACTGAAGCTTTCTTT

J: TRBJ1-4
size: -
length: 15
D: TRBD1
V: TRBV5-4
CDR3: CASSLMGQGGEKLFF
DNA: TGTGCCAGCAGCTTGATGGGACAGGGGGGTGAAAAACTGTTTTTT

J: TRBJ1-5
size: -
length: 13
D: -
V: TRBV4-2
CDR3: CASSQDSNQPQHF
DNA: TGTGCCAGCAGCCAGGACAGCAATCAGCCCCAGCATTTT

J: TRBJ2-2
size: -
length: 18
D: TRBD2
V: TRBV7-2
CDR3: CASSPRTSGGAYGGELFF
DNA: TGTGCCAGCAGCCCCCGGACTAGCGGGGGGGCTTATGGCGGGGAGCTGTTTTTT

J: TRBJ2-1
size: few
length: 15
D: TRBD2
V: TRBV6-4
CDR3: CASGQRGGLGDEQFF
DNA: TGTGCCAGCGGGCAGCGGGGGGGCCTTGGCGATGAGCAGTTCTTC

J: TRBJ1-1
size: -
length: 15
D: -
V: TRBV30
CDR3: CAWSVSRTVNTEAFF
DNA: TGTGCCTGGAGTGTGTCCAGGACAGTGAACACTGAAGCTTTCTTT

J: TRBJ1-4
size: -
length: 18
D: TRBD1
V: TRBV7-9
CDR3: CASSTGTGGRGTNEKLFF
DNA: TGTGCCAGCAGCACCGGGACAGGGGGCCGGGGAACTAATGAAAAACTGTTTTTT

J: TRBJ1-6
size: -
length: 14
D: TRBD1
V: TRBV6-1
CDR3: CASSRQGLYSPLHF
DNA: TGTGCCAGCAGTCGACAGGGACTATATTCACCCCTCCACTTT

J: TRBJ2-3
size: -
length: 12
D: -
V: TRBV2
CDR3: CASSTQRSGLHF
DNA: TGTGCCAGCAGTACCCAGCGGTCGGGCCTCCATTTT

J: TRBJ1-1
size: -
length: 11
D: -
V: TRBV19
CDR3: CASSIFTEAFF
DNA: TGTGCCAGTAGTATATTCACTGAAGCTTTCTTT

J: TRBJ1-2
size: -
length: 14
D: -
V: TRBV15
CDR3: CATSNPRGNYGYTF
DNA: TGTGCCACCAGCAACCCCAGGGGTAACTATGGCTACACCTTC

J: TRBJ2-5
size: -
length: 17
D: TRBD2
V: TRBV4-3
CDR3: CASSPQVAGGYPETQYF
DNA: TGCGCCAGCAGCCCCCAGGTAGCGGGGGGCTACCCGGAGACCCAGTACTTC

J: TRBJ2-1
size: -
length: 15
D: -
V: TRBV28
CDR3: CASSLGGFGYNEQFF
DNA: TGTGCCAGCAGTCTAGGGGGTTTTGGGTACAATGAGCAGTTCTTC

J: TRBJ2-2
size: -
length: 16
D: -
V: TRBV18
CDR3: CASSSSGEGGTGELFF
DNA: TGTGCCAGCTCATCCTCGGGGGAGGGGGGGACCGGGGAGCTGTTTTTT

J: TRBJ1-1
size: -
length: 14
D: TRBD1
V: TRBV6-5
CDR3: CASARQGTGTEAFF
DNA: TGTGCCAGCGCCCGACAGGGTACGGGAACTGAAGCTTTCTTT

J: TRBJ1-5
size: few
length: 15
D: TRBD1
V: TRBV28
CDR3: CASSLGQGSNQPQHF
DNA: TGTGCCAGCAGTTTGGGACAGGGCAGCAATCAGCCCCAGCATTTT

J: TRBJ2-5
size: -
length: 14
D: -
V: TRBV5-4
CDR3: CASPRRGFQETQYF
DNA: TGTGCCAGCCCCCGGCGGGGATTCCAAGAGACCCAGTACTTC

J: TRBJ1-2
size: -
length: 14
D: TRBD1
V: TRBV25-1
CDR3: CASSETGERYGYTF
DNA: TGTGCCAGCAGTGAAACAGGGGAGCGGTATGGCTACACCTTC

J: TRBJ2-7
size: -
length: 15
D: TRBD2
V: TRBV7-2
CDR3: CASSLTSGDLYEQYF
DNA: TGTGCCAGCAGCTTAACTAGCGGGGATCTCTACGAGCAGTACTTC

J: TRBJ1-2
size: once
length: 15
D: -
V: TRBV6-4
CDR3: CASGSRDTSNYGYTF
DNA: TGTGCCAGCGGATCCCGGGACACCTCTAACTATGGCTACACCTTC

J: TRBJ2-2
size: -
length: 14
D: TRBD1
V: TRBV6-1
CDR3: CASRKDRSAGELFF
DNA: TGTGCCAGCAGGAAGGACAGGAGTGCCGGGGAGCTGTTTTTT

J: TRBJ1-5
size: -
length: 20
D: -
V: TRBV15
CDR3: CATSRARKMGVDLPIQPQHF
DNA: TGTGCCACCAGCAGAGCCCGAAAGATGGGGGTTGATCTACCCATTCAGCCCCAGCATTTT

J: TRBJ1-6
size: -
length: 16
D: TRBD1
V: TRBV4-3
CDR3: CASSQGGQVQGSPLHF
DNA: TGCGCCAGCAGCCAAGGGGGACAGGTCCAAGGTTCACCCCTCCACTTT

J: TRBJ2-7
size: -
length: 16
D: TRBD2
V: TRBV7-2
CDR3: CASSLGSSGNPWEQYF
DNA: TGTGCCAGCAGCTTAGGGTCTAGCGGGAACCCCTGGGAGCAGTACTTC

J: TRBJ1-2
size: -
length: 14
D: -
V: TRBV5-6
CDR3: CASRGGGSPYGYTF
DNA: TGTGCCAGCAGGGGGGGAGGCTCCCCGTATGGCTACACCTTC

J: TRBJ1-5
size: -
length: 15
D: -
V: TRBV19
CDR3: CASSHPVLGNQPQHF
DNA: TGTGCCAGTAGTCACCCGGTTCTGGGGAATCAGCCCCAGCATTTT

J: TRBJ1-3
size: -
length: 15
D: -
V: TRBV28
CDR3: CASSFYGTSGNTIYF
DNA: TGTGCCAGCAGTTTTTATGGGACCTCTGGAAACACCATATATTTT

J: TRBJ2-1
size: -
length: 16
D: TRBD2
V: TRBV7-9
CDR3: CASSLSGGPQGNEQFF
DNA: TGTGCCAGCAGCTTAAGCGGGGGCCCCCAAGGCAATGAGCAGTTCTTC

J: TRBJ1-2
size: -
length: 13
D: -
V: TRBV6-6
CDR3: CASSRDGNYGYTF
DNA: TGTGCCAGCAGTCGGGACGGGAACTATGGCTACACCTTC

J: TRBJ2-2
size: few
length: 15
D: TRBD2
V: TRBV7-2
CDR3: CASSPSGANTGELFF
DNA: TGTGCCAGCAGCCCTAGCGGGGCGAACACCGGGGAGCTGTTTTTT

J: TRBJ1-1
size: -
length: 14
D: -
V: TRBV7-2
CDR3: CASSRYGDGNEAFF
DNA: TGTGCCAGCAGCCGTTATGGGGACGGCAATGAAGCTTTCTTT

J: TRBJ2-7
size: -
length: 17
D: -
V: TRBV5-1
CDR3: CASSLGATGYHGYEQYF
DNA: TGCGCCAGCAGCTTGGGGGCAACAGGGTATCATGGGTACGAGCAGTACTTC

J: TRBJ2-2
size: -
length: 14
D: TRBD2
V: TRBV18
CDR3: CASSPGGGTGELFF
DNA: TGTGCCAGCTCACCAGGCGGGGGAACCGGGGAGCTGTTTTTT

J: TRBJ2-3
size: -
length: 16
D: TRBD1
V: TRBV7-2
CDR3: CASSLGGGVHTDTQYF
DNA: TGTGCCAGCAGCTTAGGAGGGGGCGTTCACACAGATACGCAGTATTTT

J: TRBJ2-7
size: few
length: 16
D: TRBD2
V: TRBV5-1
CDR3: CASSLSSGSSSYEQYF
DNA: TGCGCCAGCAGCCTCTCTAGCGGGTCGTCCTCCTACGAGCAGTACTTC